This T cell receptor beta chain was observed in a study of OX40 agonist ivuxolimab in advanced cancers. A note on the overall study: Ivuxolimab was an agonistic, fully human IgG2 monoclonal antibody directed against OX40 (CD134), a costimulatory receptor. Intravenous ivuxolimab was administered to patients every 2 weeks at six dose levels: 0.01, 0.1, 0.3, 1.5, 3 and 10 mg/kg. Among the approximately 54 dose-escalation patients, some 19 had hepatocellular carcinoma, 15 or so melanoma, 9 renal cell carcinoma and 9 head and neck cancer. A male proportion of under 85% and a mean age of roughly 58 years, ranging from about 23 to 90, were recorded for the dose-escalation cohort. Prior anti-PD-1, anti-PD-L1 or anti-CTLA-4 therapy was permitted, and checkpoint inhibitors had been received by less than 45% of dose-escalation patients. Partial responses occurred in three dose-escalation patients: two with cutaneous melanoma and one with hepatocellular carcinoma. The point of sequencing TCRbeta in the periphery was to test whether ivuxolimab changed TCR sequence diversity and drove clonal T-cell expansion. The paper reports the monotherapy dose-escalation portion (N of about 50 patients) of the phase I ivuxolimab trial.

V is shortened by 3 bases, J by 6 bases, and the region joining them spans 12 bases. The CDR3 spans 15 residues, from the cysteine through the phenylalanine. The entry retains the CDR3 DNA only, 45 bases that are in frame from base 1. CDR1 and CDR2 are read off the germline V gene (reference sequence) as MNHEY and SMNVEV. On the study overall, not on this receptor specifically: In the 0.1-3.0 mg/kg groups, partial responders had among the lowest normalized peripheral clonal expansion, particularly in CD8+ T cells. Antigen specificity was not determined for the clonally expanded peripheral T cells. On average, CD8+ T cells showed more expanded clones than CD4+ T cells after ivuxolimab. Low levels of normalized T-cell clonal expansion were also shown by some nonresponding patients. At doses from 0.1 to 3.0 mg/kg, clonal expansion was seen in both CD4+ and CD8+ blood T cells between baseline and week 6.

This clone was seen a handful of times. Its antigen remains unidentified. The record has no base qualities; no much larger clone is one base away. For sequencing of the TCRbeta CDR3 region, genomic DNA was extracted from the sorted cells. The immunoSEQ Assay was used for sequencing of TCRbeta CDR3 regions. Held by TCRdb, this immuneACCESS table contains in-frame sequences only and omits some clones. Under half of the omission traces to an unresolved V gene where checked; the cause of the rest is unknown. The sample has over 90,000 clones on record, approximately 93% of them singletons. Less than 0.2% of the sample goes to the ten largest clones. Patients with autoimmune disease history or receiving systemic immunosuppression were excluded from the trial. Peripheral blood for TCR sequencing was drawn from every dose cohort at baseline, at cycle 4 day 1 and at cycle 7 day 1. Samples came from an open-label, multicenter, first-in-human phase I dose-escalation trial of ivuxolimab. Adults with locally advanced or metastatic head and neck squamous cell, hepatocellular, melanoma or renal cell carcinoma were enrolled in the trial. Before TCR sequencing, CD4+ T cells and CD8+ T cells from peripheral blood were sorted into separate populations.

The chain is made from TRBV27 and TRBJ1-6; TRBD1 is a possible D gene, resting on 5 matching bases. The origin of this receptor is an adult with an advanced solid tumor such as melanoma, head and neck, liver or kidney cancer. Sequenced material: CD4+ or CD8+ T cells sorted from blood, taken in a trial of the OX40 agonist ivuxolimab. CDR3 protein: CASSFKGPLNSPLHF. Read as DNA, the sequence is TGTGCCAGCAGTTTTAAGGGGCCCCTTAATTCACCCCTCCACTTT.